One and the same sample provided the 3 T cell receptor beta chains below, sequenced in a study of blood T cell repertoires in COVID-19. The method was immunoSEQ multiplex PCR; TCRdb's version includes in-frame clones alone and lacks a portion of them. Found here are fewer than 300,000 clones, roughly 90% of them singletons; the top ten hold 2.2%. The sequencing sample was made of peripheral blood. Source of these receptors: a woman between 25 and 40 years old with COVID-19, enrolled during active disease.

This clone was detected a few times. The chain carries TRBV4-1 and TRBJ1-2, with D perhaps matching TRBD1 (6 bases). Germline-derived CDR1 and CDR2 are MGHRA and YSYEKL. Trimming removed 1 base at V and 8 bases at J, with 14 bases between. This CDR3 spans 14 amino acids. The CDR3 protein is CASSQVGNREGYTF. CDR3 nucleotides: TGCGCCAGCAGCCAAGTGGGCAACAGGGAAGGCTACACCTTC.

The sample holds one count of this clone. The chain uses TRBV28 and TRBJ2-1; 10 positions agree with TRBD1. Germline V CDR1 and CDR2: MDHEN, SYDVKM. V shed 7 bases, J shed 2 bases, and the junction held 8 bases outside the gene matches. The CDR3 runs 16 residues. CDR3 in amino acids: CASTSGQGGTYNEQFF. CDR3 sequence (DNA): TGTGCCAGCACCTCCGGACAGGGGGGAACCTACAATGAGCAGTTCTTC. Full variable domain (rest looked up from reference TRBV28 and TRBJ2-1): DVKVTQSSRYLVKRTGEKVFLECVQDMDHENMFWYRQDPGLGLRLIYFSYDVKMKEKGDIPEGYSVSREKKERFSLILESASTNQTSMYLCASTSGQGGTYNEQFFGPGTRLTVL.

The chain couples TRBV7-2 to TRBJ1-6, with D perhaps matching TRBD1 (6 bases). The CDR3 is made up of 15 amino acids. Germline V CDR1 and CDR2: SGHTA, FQGNSA. Trimming removed 1 base at V and 5 bases at J, with 9 bases between. Here the CDR3 DNA reads TGTGCCAGCAGCTTAGGGACAGCGAATAATTCACCCCTCCACTTT. Translating it yields CASSLGTANNSPLHF.